Listed below are T cell receptor beta chains from one sample, sequenced in a study of graft-versus-host responses after intestinal transplantation. Some clones are missing from TCRdb's copy, which holds only in-frame ones; the method was immunoSEQ multiplex PCR. Counted here are over 5,000 clones, about three quarters occurring once; the ten biggest clones make up under 45%. The specimen was PBMCs, collected roughly 46 weeks after intestinal transplant. Every receptor here comes from a human patient who received an intestinal transplant, so some T cells may come from the graft donor. Both conserved end residues are part of each CDR3. Fields, in order: clone size, D gene, J gene, V gene, CDR3 length, CDR3 protein, CDR3 DNA. The D gene is left open where the match is weak. Rows give clone size only sometimes, using once, few, many, or a class for an expanded clone.

clone_size: -
d_call: TRBD2
j_call: TRBJ2-3
v_call: TRBV29-1
cdr3_length: 16
cdr3_aa: CSVGGTSVSSTDTQYF
cdr3_nt: TGCAGCGTTGGAGGAACTAGCGTCTCTAGCACAGATACGCAGTATTTT

clone_size: -
d_call: -
j_call: TRBJ2-7
v_call: TRBV14
cdr3_length: 15
cdr3_aa: CASSQKDRLPYEQYF
cdr3_nt: TGTGCCAGCAGCCAAAAAGACAGGTTGCCCTACGAGCAGTACTTC

clone_size: -
d_call: -
j_call: TRBJ1-2
v_call: TRBV18
cdr3_length: 15
cdr3_aa: CASSTTPGSNYGYTF
cdr3_nt: TGTGCCAGCTCTACCACCCCAGGCTCTAACTATGGCTACACCTTC

clone_size: -
d_call: -
j_call: TRBJ1-6
v_call: TRBV30
cdr3_length: 15
cdr3_aa: CAWSVPLPGDSPLHF
cdr3_nt: TGTGCCTGGAGTGTACCCCTCCCCGGAGATTCACCCCTCCACTTT

clone_size: -
d_call: -
j_call: TRBJ1-2
v_call: TRBV21-1
cdr3_length: 15
cdr3_aa: CASSKELDRERGYTF
cdr3_nt: TGTGCCAGCAGCAAAGAACTAGACAGGGAACGGGGCTACACCTTC

clone_size: -
d_call: -
j_call: TRBJ1-3
v_call: TRBV5-6
cdr3_length: 15
cdr3_aa: CASSLGGFSGNTIYF
cdr3_nt: TGTGCCAGCAGCTTGGGAGGGTTCTCTGGAAACACCATATATTTT

clone_size: -
d_call: -
j_call: TRBJ2-7
v_call: TRBV6-5
cdr3_length: 15
cdr3_aa: CASSYSDASSYEQYF
cdr3_nt: TGTGCCAGCAGTTACTCGGACGCGAGCTCCTACGAGCAGTACTTC

clone_size: -
d_call: TRBD2
j_call: TRBJ2-3
v_call: TRBV6-4
cdr3_length: 16
cdr3_aa: CASSDSTSGGLDTQYF
cdr3_nt: TGTGCCAGCAGTGACTCGACTAGCGGGGGCCTAGATACGCAGTATTTT

clone_size: -
d_call: TRBD1
j_call: TRBJ1-1
v_call: TRBV5-1
cdr3_length: 16
cdr3_aa: CASSSGQGAGWTEAFF
cdr3_nt: TGCGCCAGCAGCTCGGGACAGGGGGCGGGATGGACTGAAGCTTTCTTT

clone_size: -
d_call: -
j_call: TRBJ1-1
v_call: TRBV30
cdr3_length: 14
cdr3_aa: CASEPDSMNTEAFF
cdr3_nt: TGTGCCTCGGAACCGGACAGCATGAACACTGAAGCTTTCTTT

clone_size: once
d_call: TRBD1
j_call: TRBJ2-7
v_call: TRBV18
cdr3_length: 13
cdr3_aa: CASSPGTGSEQYF
cdr3_nt: TGTGCCAGCTCACCCGGGACAGGGTCCGAGCAGTACTTC

clone_size: -
d_call: -
j_call: TRBJ2-7
v_call: TRBV20-1
cdr3_length: 11
cdr3_aa: CSAGQLYEQYF
cdr3_nt: TGCAGTGCTGGACAGCTCTACGAGCAGTACTTC

clone_size: few
d_call: -
j_call: TRBJ1-2
v_call: TRBV4-1
cdr3_length: 16
cdr3_aa: CASSQDSGFVGYGYTF
cdr3_nt: TGCGCCAGCAGCCAAGATTCCGGCTTTGTTGGTTATGGCTACACCTTC

clone_size: -
d_call: -
j_call: TRBJ1-6
v_call: TRBV15
cdr3_length: 16
cdr3_aa: CATSRGGTFYNSPLHF
cdr3_nt: TGTGCCACCAGCAGAGGTGGGACTTTCTATAATTCACCCCTCCACTTT

clone_size: -
d_call: -
j_call: TRBJ1-2
v_call: TRBV15
cdr3_length: 17
cdr3_aa: CATSTCRRCGKTYGYTF
cdr3_nt: TGTGCCACCAGCACTTGCCGACGGTGTGGAAAGACCTATGGCTACACCTTC

clone_size: -
d_call: TRBD2
j_call: TRBJ2-7
v_call: TRBV4-3
cdr3_length: 15
cdr3_aa: CASSQASGGSYEQYF
cdr3_nt: TGCGCCAGCAGCCAAGCCAGCGGGGGGTCATACGAGCAGTACTTC

clone_size: -
d_call: TRBD1
j_call: TRBJ2-1
v_call: TRBV4-3
cdr3_length: 16
cdr3_aa: CASSQDDRGWGNEQFF
cdr3_nt: TGCGCCAGCAGCCAGGATGACAGGGGATGGGGCAATGAGCAGTTCTTC

clone_size: -
d_call: TRBD1
j_call: TRBJ1-5
v_call: TRBV7-2
cdr3_length: 13
cdr3_aa: CASSPRGHQPQHF
cdr3_nt: TGTGCCAGCAGCCCCAGGGGGCATCAGCCCCAGCATTTT

clone_size: -
d_call: -
j_call: TRBJ2-7
v_call: TRBV11-2
cdr3_length: 13
cdr3_aa: CASSLGNSYEQYF
cdr3_nt: TGTGCCAGCAGCTTAGGGAACTCCTACGAGCAGTACTTC

clone_size: few
d_call: TRBD1
j_call: TRBJ2-7
v_call: TRBV15
cdr3_length: 14
cdr3_aa: CATSRGQGFNEQYF
cdr3_nt: TGTGCCACCAGCAGGGGACAGGGTTTTAACGAGCAGTACTTC

clone_size: -
d_call: -
j_call: TRBJ2-7
v_call: TRBV7-6
cdr3_length: 14
cdr3_aa: CASSPGQWGYEQYF
cdr3_nt: TGTGCCAGCAGCCCCGGACAGTGGGGGTACGAGCAGTACTTC

clone_size: -
d_call: TRBD1
j_call: TRBJ2-7
v_call: TRBV9
cdr3_length: 15
cdr3_aa: CASSLSGTGPHEQYF
cdr3_nt: TGTGCCAGCAGCTTATCCGGGACAGGGCCCCACGAGCAGTACTTC

clone_size: -
d_call: TRBD2
j_call: TRBJ2-5
v_call: TRBV6-1
cdr3_length: 13
cdr3_aa: CASSASGEETQYF
cdr3_nt: TGTGCCAGCAGTGCTAGCGGGGAAGAGACCCAGTACTTC

clone_size: -
d_call: TRBD1
j_call: TRBJ1-1
v_call: TRBV30
cdr3_length: 14
cdr3_aa: CASTQGDPNTEAFF
cdr3_nt: TGTGCCTCAACTCAGGGGGACCCGAACACTGAAGCTTTCTTT

clone_size: medium-sized
d_call: -
j_call: TRBJ1-4
v_call: TRBV12-2
cdr3_length: 16
cdr3_aa: CASPLTGLATNEKLFF
cdr3_nt: TGTGCAAGTCCCCTGACAGGACTTGCAACTAATGAAAAACTGTTTTTT

clone_size: -
d_call: TRBD1
j_call: TRBJ1-2
v_call: TRBV19
cdr3_length: 16
cdr3_aa: CASSPLQGVTDYGYTF
cdr3_nt: TGTGCCAGTAGTCCCCTACAGGGGGTCACGGACTATGGCTACACCTTC

clone_size: -
d_call: TRBD2
j_call: TRBJ2-3
v_call: TRBV29-1
cdr3_length: 15
cdr3_aa: CSAWTSGGLADTQYF
cdr3_nt: TGCAGCGCTTGGACTAGCGGGGGGCTCGCAGATACGCAGTATTTT

clone_size: -
d_call: -
j_call: TRBJ2-4
v_call: TRBV11-3
cdr3_length: 18
cdr3_aa: CASSLALGQPLAKNIQYF
cdr3_nt: TGTGCCAGCAGCTTAGCTTTGGGACAACCTTTAGCCAAAAACATTCAGTACTTC

clone_size: large
d_call: -
j_call: TRBJ2-7
v_call: TRBV27
cdr3_length: 13
cdr3_aa: CASREDITYEQYF
cdr3_nt: TGTGCCAGCAGAGAGGACATCACCTACGAGCAGTACTTC

clone_size: -
d_call: TRBD1
j_call: TRBJ1-5
v_call: TRBV4-3
cdr3_length: 15
cdr3_aa: CASSLDRGWDQPQHF
cdr3_nt: TGCGCCAGCAGCCTGGACAGGGGATGGGATCAGCCCCAGCATTTT

clone_size: -
d_call: -
j_call: TRBJ2-5
v_call: TRBV11-3
cdr3_length: 18
cdr3_aa: CASSGRGRPGQQKETQYF
cdr3_nt: TGTGCCAGCAGCGGGAGGGGGCGGCCGGGACAGCAAAAAGAGACCCAGTACTTC

clone_size: -
d_call: TRBD2
j_call: TRBJ2-3
v_call: TRBV30
cdr3_length: 18
cdr3_aa: CAWSGQGTSGGRTDTQYF
cdr3_nt: TGTGCCTGGAGCGGCCAAGGGACTAGCGGGGGCCGCACAGATACGCAGTATTTT

clone_size: -
d_call: -
j_call: TRBJ2-3
v_call: TRBV11-2
cdr3_length: 16
cdr3_aa: CASNYLPRGWPDTQYF
cdr3_nt: TGTGCCAGCAACTACCTCCCTAGGGGGTGGCCAGATACGCAGTATTTT

clone_size: medium-sized
d_call: -
j_call: TRBJ1-3
v_call: TRBV6-6
cdr3_length: 11
cdr3_aa: CASSTVDTIYF
cdr3_nt: TGTGCCAGCAGTACGGTGGACACCATATATTTT

clone_size: -
d_call: -
j_call: TRBJ1-1
v_call: TRBV7-9
cdr3_length: 14
cdr3_aa: CASSSPRRVYEAFF
cdr3_nt: TGTGCCAGCAGCTCCCCGAGGAGAGTTTATGAAGCTTTCTTT

clone_size: -
d_call: TRBD2
j_call: TRBJ2-3
v_call: TRBV9
cdr3_length: 15
cdr3_aa: CASSEGMTSEDTQYF
cdr3_nt: TGTGCCAGCAGCGAGGGGATGACTAGCGAAGATACGCAGTATTTT

clone_size: medium-sized
d_call: -
j_call: TRBJ2-3
v_call: TRBV12-5
cdr3_length: 12
cdr3_aa: CASGPAEDTQYF
cdr3_nt: TGTGCTAGTGGTCCGGCGGAGGATACGCAGTATTTT

clone_size: -
d_call: -
j_call: TRBJ2-5
v_call: TRBV5-8
cdr3_length: 14
cdr3_aa: CASSLVAYQETQYF
cdr3_nt: TGTGCCAGCAGCTTGGTTGCTTACCAAGAGACCCAGTACTTC

clone_size: -
d_call: TRBD1
j_call: TRBJ1-2
v_call: TRBV18
cdr3_length: 19
cdr3_aa: CASSFSWVGTGGSDYGYTF
cdr3_nt: TGTGCCAGCTCGTTCAGTTGGGTCGGCACAGGGGGCTCAGACTATGGCTACACCTTC

clone_size: -
d_call: -
j_call: TRBJ1-4
v_call: TRBV10-2
cdr3_length: 15
cdr3_aa: CASSVPRITNEKLFF
cdr3_nt: TGCGCCAGCAGTGTTCCGAGGATAACTAATGAAAAACTGTTTTTT

clone_size: -
d_call: -
j_call: TRBJ1-4
v_call: TRBV18
cdr3_length: 15
cdr3_aa: CASSPMGPREGKLFF
cdr3_nt: TGTGCCAGCTCACCAATGGGACCAAGAGAGGGAAAACTGTTTTTT

clone_size: once
d_call: -
j_call: TRBJ2-7
v_call: TRBV5-1
cdr3_length: 16
cdr3_aa: CASSLAYGRASYEQYF
cdr3_nt: TGCGCCAGCAGCTTGGCCTATGGCAGAGCCTCCTACGAGCAGTACTTC

clone_size: few
d_call: TRBD1
j_call: TRBJ1-4
v_call: TRBV30
cdr3_length: 13
cdr3_aa: CAWTGTGSEKLFF
cdr3_nt: TGTGCCTGGACCGGGACAGGAAGCGAAAAACTGTTTTTT

clone_size: -
d_call: -
j_call: TRBJ2-3
v_call: TRBV9
cdr3_length: 15
cdr3_aa: CASSVEGRITDTQYF
cdr3_nt: TGTGCCAGCAGCGTAGAAGGCAGGATCACAGATACGCAGTATTTT

clone_size: -
d_call: -
j_call: TRBJ1-1
v_call: TRBV7-9
cdr3_length: 13
cdr3_aa: CASSLTGVTEAFF
cdr3_nt: TGTGCCAGCAGCTTGACAGGAGTTACTGAAGCTTTCTTT

clone_size: -
d_call: TRBD2
j_call: TRBJ2-7
v_call: TRBV2
cdr3_length: 16
cdr3_aa: CASSEGLAGGPYEQYF
cdr3_nt: TGTGCCAGCAGTGAAGGTTTAGCGGGGGGGCCGTACGAGCAGTACTTC

clone_size: few
d_call: -
j_call: TRBJ2-3
v_call: TRBV7-6
cdr3_length: 15
cdr3_aa: CASSLVGSASDTQYF
cdr3_nt: TGTGCCAGCAGCTTAGTTGGTTCAGCGTCAGATACGCAGTATTTT

clone_size: -
d_call: TRBD1
j_call: TRBJ1-4
v_call: TRBV7-9
cdr3_length: 14
cdr3_aa: CASSFQGEVEKLFF
cdr3_nt: TGTGCCAGCAGCTTTCAGGGGGAGGTTGAAAAACTGTTTTTT

clone_size: -
d_call: -
j_call: TRBJ2-3
v_call: TRBV29-1
cdr3_length: 10
cdr3_aa: CSVATDTQYF
cdr3_nt: TGCAGCGTTGCCACAGATACGCAGTATTTT

clone_size: -
d_call: -
j_call: TRBJ1-5
v_call: TRBV5-6
cdr3_length: 14
cdr3_aa: CASSLAGNNQPQHF
cdr3_nt: TGTGCCAGCAGCTTGGCCGGAAACAATCAGCCCCAGCATTTT

clone_size: -
d_call: -
j_call: TRBJ1-2
v_call: TRBV7-2
cdr3_length: 13
cdr3_aa: CASSSNTGYGYTF
cdr3_nt: TGTGCCAGCAGCTCGAACACGGGGTATGGCTACACCTTC

clone_size: once
d_call: TRBD1
j_call: TRBJ1-1
v_call: TRBV5-6
cdr3_length: 17
cdr3_aa: CASSLGQGAPRDTEAFF
cdr3_nt: TGTGCCAGCAGCTTGGGGCAGGGGGCCCCTCGGGACACTGAAGCTTTCTTT

clone_size: few
d_call: TRBD2
j_call: TRBJ2-3
v_call: TRBV4-3
cdr3_length: 22
cdr3_aa: CASSQGILGSGGVLATTDTQYF
cdr3_nt: TGCGCCAGCAGCCAAGGGATCCTGGGAAGCGGGGGGGTCCTCGCTACCACAGATACGCAGTATTTT

clone_size: -
d_call: TRBD2
j_call: TRBJ2-3
v_call: TRBV7-2
cdr3_length: 16
cdr3_aa: CASSLGGSGLTDTQYF
cdr3_nt: TGTGCCAGCAGCTTAGGGGGTAGCGGGCTCACAGATACGCAGTATTTT

clone_size: -
d_call: -
j_call: TRBJ2-7
v_call: TRBV6-5
cdr3_length: 13
cdr3_aa: CASSLGTSYEQYF
cdr3_nt: TGTGCCAGCAGTCTCGGGACCTCCTACGAGCAGTACTTC

clone_size: -
d_call: -
j_call: TRBJ2-2
v_call: TRBV4-1
cdr3_length: 14
cdr3_aa: CASSHPKARGELFF
cdr3_nt: TGCGCCAGCAGCCACCCCAAGGCCCGGGGGGAGCTGTTTTTT

clone_size: -
d_call: -
j_call: TRBJ2-2
v_call: TRBV5-8
cdr3_length: 17
cdr3_aa: CASSLSWDTPEAGELFF
cdr3_nt: TGTGCCAGCAGCTTGTCCTGGGACACACCCGAGGCCGGGGAGCTGTTTTTT

clone_size: medium-sized
d_call: TRBD1
j_call: TRBJ2-2
v_call: TRBV7-2
cdr3_length: 17
cdr3_aa: CASSWGDRGLETGELFF
cdr3_nt: TGTGCCAGCAGCTGGGGGGACAGGGGGCTAGAAACCGGGGAGCTGTTTTTT